These 14 T cell receptor beta chains came from one sample sequenced in a study of radiotherapy plus CTLA-4 blockade in lung cancer. Clones were read by immunoSEQ multiplex PCR, and TCRdb kept only the in-frame ones, dropping some. The sample consists of over 70,000 clones, approximately 83% of them appearing once. The source was peripheral blood, collected from a patient treated with radiotherapy plus ipilimumab. These TCRs come from a human donor with non-small cell lung cancer who had a partial response to radiotherapy plus ipilimumab.

The chain joins TRBV7-8 to TRBJ2-3, with D maybe TRBD2 (6 bases). Trimming took 8 bases from V and 6 from J, leaving 6 bases between them. This CDR3 comprises 10 residues. The V gene's germline CDR1 is SGHVS and CDR2 FQNEAQ. The CDR3 DNA reads TGTGCCAGCGGAGGGGATACGCAGTATTTT. This sequence encodes CASGGDTQYF.

The CDR3 reads CASSKQGAANTGELFF. The CDR3 region has the DNA TGTGCCAGCAGTAAACAGGGGGCTGCGAACACCGGGGAGCTGTTTTTT. This chain links TRBV25-1 with TRBJ2-2; 9 bases fit TRBD1. Germline V gene sequence: CDR1 MGHDK, CDR2 SYGVNS. There are 16 residues in the CDR3. The junction had 4 bases not matched to a gene; V was cut back by 5 bases and J by 0 bases.

The chain carries TRBV30 and TRBJ1-1; D perhaps matches TRBD1 (5 bases). The CDR3 is 14 amino acids. The V end lost 3 bases, the J end lost 0 bases, and 11 bases lay between the germline ends. Germline lookup yields CDR1 GTSNPN and CDR2 SVGIG (reference sequence). CDR3 DNA sequence: TGTGCCTGGAGCCTAGGGGTCGTGAACACTGAAGCTTTCTTT. Translated, it gives CAWSLGVVNTEAFF.

The rearrangement joins TRBV5-1 to TRBJ2-5, with TRBD2 as a possible D gene (6 bases). This CDR3 is built from 14 residues. V lost 0 bases and J 2 bases, leaving 8 bases between the germline ends. The germline gives CDR1 SGHRS, CDR2 YFSETQ. CDR3 residues: CASSLAGTQETQYF. As DNA, the CDR3 is TGCGCCAGCAGCTTGGCCGGGACTCAAGAGACCCAGTACTTC.

The CDR3 region has the DNA TGTGCCAGCAGTTCAATCGCGGGGGGATACAATGAGCAGTTCTTC. Its protein product is CASSSIAGGYNEQFF. The chain couples TRBV27 to TRBJ2-1; TRBD2 matches at 8 bases. V trimming: 4 bases; J trimming: 4 bases; junction bases outside the gene matches: 6. This CDR3 is built from 15 residues. Germline loops: CDR1 MNHEY, CDR2 SMNVEV (reference sequence).

This chain links TRBV30 with TRBJ1-2; possibly TRBD1 for D (6 bases). CDR1 and CDR2 from the germline V gene are GTSNPN and SVGIG (reference sequence). Trimming shortened V by 3 bases and J by 3 bases, and 17 bases separated the two germline ends. The length of the CDR3 is 15 residues. The CDR3 sequence is CAWRGNTGFYYGYTF. The CDR3 nucleotides read TGTGCCTGGAGGGGGAACACAGGGTTTTACTATGGCTACACCTTC.

J is TRBJ1-2 and V is TRBV11-1; D ambiguous. The CDR3 extends over 14 amino acids. V was clipped by 2 bases and J by 5 bases, with 12 bases between them. Germline V gene data show CDR1 as SGHAT and CDR2 as FQDESV (reference sequence). CDR3 bases: TGTGCCAGCAGCTTAAGCGGGATCGGGTATGGCTACACCTTC. It translates to CASSLSGIGYGYTF. Full variable domain (missing parts from reference TRBV11-1 and TRBJ1-2): EAEVAQSPRYKITEKSQAVAFWCDPISGHATLYWYRQILGQGPELLVQFQDESVVDDSQLPKDRFSAERLKGVDSTLKIQPAELGDSAMYLCASSLSGIGYGYTFGSGTRLTVV.

This clone was counted once. The junction departs from germline at one end; a sequencing error may be responsible. The gene calls are TRBV2 and TRBJ1-2; D ambiguous. CDR3 length: 13 amino acids. Germline V lookup: CDR1 SNHLY, CDR2 FYNNEI. The CDR3 region is CASSQAADYGYTF. The CDR3, as DNA: TGTGCCAGCAGTCAAGCGGCAGACTATGGCTACACCTTC.

The chain recombines TRBV5-8 with TRBJ1-3, with TRBD1 matching 7 bases. CDR1 is SGHTS and CDR2 is YDEGEE in the germline V gene. Trimming at V came to 4 bases and at J to 4 bases, leaving 11 bases not matched to a gene. This CDR3 has 16 residues. The CDR3 DNA is TGTGCCAGCAGCCCCGGGACAGTTTTATCGGGAAACACCATATATTTT. This translates into CASSPGTVLSGNTIYF.

The sample holds a few counts of this clone. The chain joins TRBV10-3 to TRBJ1-4; 8 nucleotides align to TRBD1. The V segment lost 6 bases and the J segment 1 base; nucleotides outside the gene matches: 4. Per the germline V gene, CDR1 is ENHRY and CDR2 is SYGVKD. CDR3 size: 15 residues. Written as DNA, the CDR3 is TGTGCCATCAGCAGGGGGCTAGGAACTAATGAAAAACTGTTTTTT. Protein product: CAISRGLGTNEKLFF.

V and J are TRBV5-6 and TRBJ2-1, with D uncertain. There are 12 residues in the CDR3. Deletions cut 4 bases from V and 3 bases from J, with 5 bases between. CDR1 is SGHDT and CDR2 is YYEEEE in the germline V gene. The CDR3 here is CASSLYYNEQFF. CDR3 in DNA: TGTGCCAGCAGCCTTTACTACAATGAGCAGTTCTTC. Filled out from reference TRBV5-6 and TRBJ2-1, the complete variable domain reads DAGVTQSPTHLIKTRGQQVTLRCSPKSGHDTVSWYQQALGQGPQFIFQYYEEEERQRGNFPDRFSGHQFPNYSSELNVNALLLGDSALYLCASSLYYNEQFFGPGTRLTVL.

This clone was detected only once. J is TRBJ2-3 and V is TRBV30; D not resolved. The CDR3 runs to 15 residues. The V end lost 0 bases, the J end lost 4 bases, and 14 bases lay between the germline ends. Germline lookup yields CDR1 GTSNPN and CDR2 SVGIG (reference sequence). CDR3: CAWSVLSGLADTQYF. DNA for the CDR3: TGTGCCTGGAGTGTACTAAGTGGGTTGGCAGATACGCAGTATTTT.

The rearrangement links TRBV5-1 to TRBJ1-1; D gene uncertain. Germline V gene lookup returns CDR1 SGHRS and CDR2 YFSETQ. The CDR3 is 13 residues long. Trimming removed 4 bases at V and 9 bases at J, with 16 bases between. The CDR3 here is CASSQSNFHQAFF. In DNA form, the CDR3 reads TGCGCCAGCAGCCAATCTAACTTTCATCAAGCTTTCTTT. The whole variable domain, filled in from reference TRBV5-1 and TRBJ1-1, reads KAGVTQTPRYLIKTRGQQVTLSCSPISGHRSVSWYQQTPGQGLQFLFEYFSETQRNKGNFPGRFSGRQFSNSRSEMNVSTLELGDSALYLCASSQSNFHQAFFGQGTRLTVV.

The chain recombines TRBV10-1 with TRBJ2-5; 9 bases are a match to TRBD1. Germline V gene sequence: CDR1 WNHNN, CDR2 SYGVQD (reference sequence). The CDR3 runs to 15 residues. With V trimmed by 3 bases and J by 5 bases, 7 bases remained unmatched. The CDR3 protein is CASSEKTGGRETQYF. The CDR3 DNA is TGCGCCAGCAGTGAAAAAACAGGGGGCAGGGAGACCCAGTACTTC.